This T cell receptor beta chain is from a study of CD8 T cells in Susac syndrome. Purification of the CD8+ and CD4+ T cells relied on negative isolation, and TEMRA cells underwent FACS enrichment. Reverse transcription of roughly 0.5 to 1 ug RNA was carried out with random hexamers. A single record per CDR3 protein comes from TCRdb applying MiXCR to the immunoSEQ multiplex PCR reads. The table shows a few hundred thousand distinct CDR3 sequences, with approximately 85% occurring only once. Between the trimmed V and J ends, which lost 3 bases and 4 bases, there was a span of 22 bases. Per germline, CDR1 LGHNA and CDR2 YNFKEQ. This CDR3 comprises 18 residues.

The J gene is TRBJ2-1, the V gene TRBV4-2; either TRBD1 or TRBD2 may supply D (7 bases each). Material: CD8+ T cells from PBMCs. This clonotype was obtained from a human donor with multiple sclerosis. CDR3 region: CASSQITPDREGYNEQFF. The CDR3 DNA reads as TGTGCCAGCAGCCAGATAACTCCCGACAGGGAGGGTTACAATGAGCAGTTCTTC.